This T cell receptor beta chain was obtained from a study of STAT5B mutations in CD4+ large granular lymphocyte leukemia. Germline V lookup: CDR1 KGHSH, CDR2 LQKENI. This CDR3 is built from 14 residues. The trim removed 3 bases at V and 5 bases at J, leaving 6 bases unmatched. Here immunoSEQ multiplex PCR was the method, and the copy in TCRdb shows in-frame clones only, minus some. The sample has some 29,000 clones; approximately 79% are singletons. Sequences were obtained from CD4+ T cells from blood buffy coats. The chain combines TRBV18 with TRBJ1-2; the match to TRBD1 covers 7 bases. This TCR was recovered from a human donor in good health. This CDR3 is CASSPGRGEYGYTF. CDR3 DNA sequence: TGTGCCAGCTCACCGGGCAGGGGGGAATATGGCTACACCTTC. The whole variable domain, filled in from reference TRBV18 and TRBJ1-2, reads NAGVMQNPRHLVRRRGQEARLRCSPMKGHSHVYWYRQLPEEGLKFMVYLQKENIIDESGMPKERFSAEFPKEGPSILRIQQVVRGDSAAYFCASSPGRGEYGYTFGSGTRLTVV.